This T cell receptor beta chain was identified during a study of cytomegalovirus exposure and HLA in healthy donors. Of note for this clone: What it recognizes is unknown.

PCR employed 60 Vbeta and 13 Jbeta primers. The method was immunoSEQ multiplex PCR; TCRdb's version includes in-frame clones alone and lacks a portion of them. The profile shows fewer than 300,000 clones, roughly 90% of them singletons. The V gene's germline CDR1 is MNHEY and CDR2 SVGAGI. CDR3 length equals 11 residues. Between the trimmed V and J ends, which lost 5 bases and 6 bases, there was a span of 8 bases. Overall study results and limits: The investigators catalogued 180 or so TCR beta chains as cytomegalovirus-associated.

Sequenced input: PBMCs. The chain uses TRBV6-5 and TRBJ2-7; D unclear. The TCR sequence derives from a man aged 40-49 years in good health and CMV-seropositive. CDR3 residues: CASSIEREQYF. CDR3 in DNA: TGTGCCAGCAGTATAGAACGCGAGCAGTACTTC.